This T cell receptor (beta chain) was observed in a study of blood T cell repertoires in COVID-19. Study-level information: Samples taken during acute and convalescent COVID-19 were collected in the United States, Italy and Spain. T cells, B-cell-depleted T cells, or PBMCs supplied cDNA or gDNA.

Under the authors' procedure: Amplifying reference gene primers gave estimates of nucleated cell counts. Assay: immunoSEQ multiplex PCR; the TCRdb copy retains only in-frame clones and omits some. V, J and clone size were drawn from that table, and D and trimming were deduced from the DNA. The table has about 97,000 clones, approximately 80% seen once. V gave up 3 bases and J gave up 9 bases; unmatched junction bases: 6. Germline V gene lookup returns CDR1 SEHNR and CDR2 FQNEAQ (reference sequence). The CDR3 spans 14 residues. The genes are TRBV7-9 and TRBJ2-4, with TRBD2 matching 9 bases. The source of this sequence is a man aged 55 to 70 with active or convalescent COVID-19. Sequenced material: peripheral blood. CDR3 DNA: TGTGCCAGCAGCTTGGATAGCGGGGGAGTCATTCAGTACTTC. This translates into CASSLDSGGVIQYF.